The next 17 T cell receptor beta chains were all read from a single sample in a study of T cell changes during pregnancy in multiple sclerosis. Sequencing was performed with immunoSEQ multiplex PCR; in TCRdb, only in-frame clones are kept and a portion is missing. In the table there are 90,000 to 95,000 clones, over 85% of which are singletons. This material consisted of peripheral blood, taken in the first trimester of pregnancy. The receptors come from a female donor with multiple sclerosis, enrolled in a pregnancy study.

The chain carries TRBV2 and TRBJ1-2; 12 positions agree with TRBD1. Trimming at V came to 6 bases and at J to 8 bases, leaving 4 bases not matched to a gene. The CDR3 sequence is 13 residues long. Germline V gene sequence: CDR1 SNHLY, CDR2 FYNNEI. CDR3 coding DNA: TGTGCCAGCAGGGGACAGGGGGCTTGGGGCTACACCTTC. Protein: CASRGQGAWGYTF.

In regard to this clone: A read error may produce the germline difference seen at one junction end. V gene TRBV7-7 combines with J gene TRBJ2-2; 8 bases map to TRBD2. The CDR3 extends over 17 amino acids. Germline-derived CDR1 and CDR2 are SSHAT and FNYEAQ (reference sequence). The CDR3 DNA reads TGTGCTAGCAGCTTGCACGCCGCCGGGGGGGCCCCCGGGGAGCTGTTTTTT. Protein sequence: CASSLHAAGGAPGELFF.

The rearrangement uses TRBV7-9 and TRBJ1-2; a possible D gene is TRBD1 (5 bases). V shed 3 bases and J shed 3 bases, with 11 bases lying between them. The CDR3 runs to 14 residues. Per germline, CDR1 SEHNR and CDR2 FQNEAQ (reference sequence). The DNA of the CDR3 is TGTGCCAGCAGCTTTCGCATAGGGGACTATGGCTACACCTTC. It translates to CASSFRIGDYGYTF.

The rearrangement uses TRBV2 and TRBJ2-7; 8 bases line up with TRBD1. V was clipped by 6 bases and J by 1 base; unmatched bases: 5. The germline V gene has CDR1 SNHLY and CDR2 FYNNEI. The CDR3 loop spans 14 amino acids. Here the CDR3 DNA reads TGTGCCAGCAGCCTGGACAGGGCGTCCTACGAGCAGTACTTC. It encodes CASSLDRASYEQYF.

The rearrangement uses TRBV5-1 and TRBJ2-2; weak D call: TRBD1 (6 bases). V lost 6 bases and J lost 0, with 12 bases in between. This CDR3 contains 15 residues. From germline, CDR1 is SGHRS and CDR2 YFSETQ. CDR3 nucleotides: TGCGCCAGCAACCTGAGGACAGCGAACACCGGGGAGCTGTTTTTT. This translates into CASNLRTANTGELFF.

The rearrangement joins TRBV10-3 to TRBJ1-4, with 7 bases that match TRBD1. After removal of 6 bases from V and 0 bases from J, the junction contained 4 bases not matched to a gene. The CDR3 is made up of 15 amino acids. Germline CDR1 ENHRY, CDR2 SYGVKD. Here the CDR3 DNA reads TGTGCCATCAGCAGGGGGAGAGCAACTAATGAAAAACTGTTTTTT. Residues: CAISRGRATNEKLFF.

V and J are TRBV6-1 and TRBJ2-2; 9 bases match TRBD2. The CDR3 is made up of 16 amino acids. The J segment lost 6 bases and the V segment lost 1 base, leaving 6 bases of the junction unmatched. Germline CDR1 reads MNHNS; CDR2 reads SASEGT. The CDR3 DNA reads TGTGCCAGCAGTGAAGTCGGCGGGGGGGCGTCCGGGGAGCTGTTTTTT. It specifies CASSEVGGGASGELFF.

This chain links TRBV23-1 with TRBJ2-3; 7 positions match TRBD1. TRBV23-1 is noted as an ORF with a role that remains uncertain. The trim removed 3 bases at V and 4 bases at J, leaving 4 bases unmatched. The CDR3 extends over 14 amino acids. DNA for the CDR3: TGCGCCAGCAGTCAGTCCACAGGGGCAGATACGCAGTATTTT. This codes for CASSQSTGADTQYF.

DNA of the CDR3: TGTGCCAGCTCAGTCCGGGACAACTACGAGCAGTACTTC. Residues: CASSVRDNYEQYF. The chain couples TRBV18 to TRBJ2-7, with D tentatively TRBD1 (6 bases). The V and J ends lost 5 bases and 3 bases respectively, with 11 bases between them. The CDR3 sequence is 13 residues long. The germline V gene encodes CDR1 KGHSH and CDR2 LQKENI.

The chain is built from TRBV5-4 and TRBJ2-5; the match to TRBD2 covers 14 bases. V shed 4 bases, J shed 2 bases, and the junction held 7 bases outside the gene matches. The CDR3 covers 17 residues. Germline V gene sequence: CDR1 SGHNT, CDR2 YYREEE (reference sequence). The CDR3 nucleotides read TGTGCCAGCAGCCCGACTAGCGGGGGGGCACTTCAAGAGACCCAGTACTTC. This translates into CASSPTSGGALQETQYF.

The genes are TRBV9 and TRBJ1-2; D remains unclear. This CDR3 has 13 residues. Germline loops: CDR1 SGDLS, CDR2 YYNGEE. Trimming took off 3 bases at V and 0 bases at J, with 6 bases between the two ends. In DNA, the CDR3 is TGTGCCAGCAGCGAGAGGGCTAACTATGGCTACACCTTC. Its protein product is CASSERANYGYTF.

The gene calls are TRBV5-8 and TRBJ1-1; D gene ambiguous. Germline CDR1 reads SGHTS; CDR2 reads YDEGEE. CDR3 length: 13 residues. V lost 5 bases to trimming and J lost 4 bases, with 12 bases between them. CDR3 sequence (DNA): TGTGCCAGCAGTTCGACCGAGGCCACTGAAGCTTTCTTT. It specifies CASSSTEATEAFF. Using reference TRBV5-8 and TRBJ1-1 for the parts outside the CDR3, the full variable domain is EAGVTQSPTHLIKTRGQQATLRCSPISGHTSVYWYQQALGLGLQFLLWYDEGEERNRGNFPPRFSGRQFPNYSSELNVNALELEDSALYLCASSSTEATEAFFGQGTRLTVV.

The J gene is TRBJ2-7, the V gene TRBV9, with 8 positions matching TRBD1. V gave up 2 bases and J gave up 6 bases; unmatched junction bases: 7. The CDR3 length is 14 residues. The germline gives CDR1 SGDLS, CDR2 YYNGEE. The CDR3 spells CASSVGQGPSEQYF. The CDR3 region has the DNA TGTGCCAGCAGCGTCGGACAGGGCCCAAGCGAGCAGTACTTC.

The chain carries TRBV9 and TRBJ2-7; weak D call: TRBD1 (5 bases). This CDR3 comprises 15 residues. The ends were cut back, 0 bases at V and 5 bases at J, with 15 bases in the middle. Germline V gene lookup returns CDR1 SGDLS and CDR2 YYNGEE. This CDR3 is CASSVEASRGHEQYF. The DNA for the CDR3 is TGTGCCAGCAGCGTAGAGGCCAGTAGGGGCCACGAGCAGTACTTC.

This chain connects TRBV5-6 to TRBJ1-4; 9 bases are a match to TRBD1. There are 17 residues in the CDR3. CDR1 and CDR2 (germline): SGHDT, YYEEEE. Trimming at V came to 4 bases and at J to 8 bases, leaving 15 bases not matched to a gene. The CDR3 sequence: CASSPTGQGGWREKLFF. The CDR3 nucleotides are TGTGCCAGCAGCCCCACGGGACAGGGAGGTTGGAGGGAAAAACTGTTTTTT. Variable domain in full (rest from reference TRBV5-6 and TRBJ1-4): DAGVTQSPTHLIKTRGQQVTLRCSPKSGHDTVSWYQQALGQGPQFIFQYYEEEERQRGNFPDRFSGHQFPNYSSELNVNALLLGDSALYLCASSPTGQGGWREKLFFGSGTQLSVL.

The chain is built from TRBV10-3 and TRBJ1-5; D gene ambiguous. The CDR3 contains 13 residues. Deletions cut 4 bases from V and 2 bases from J, with 6 bases between. CDR1 and CDR2 from the germline V gene are ENHRY and SYGVKD. CDR3 bases: TGTGCCATCAGTGGAGGTGGCAATCAGCCCCAGCATTTT. This sequence encodes CAISGGGNQPQHF.

The chain has TRBV6-1 and TRBJ2-5; D perhaps matches TRBD1 (5 bases). Per germline, CDR1 MNHNS and CDR2 SASEGT. The CDR3 runs 11 residues. CDR3 loop: CASGNQETQYF. The CDR3 coding sequence is TGTGCTTCAGGGAACCAAGAGACCCAGTACTTC.